This TCR beta chain was identified in a study of beta chain features in type 1 diabetes. With respect to this clone: Its antigen remains unknown.

Germline lookup yields CDR1 SGHTA and CDR2 FQGNSA. V shed 5 bases and J shed 7 bases, with 11 bases lying between them. The length of the CDR3 is 12 residues. All of the isolated RNA was reverse transcribed, so expressed TCRB transcripts were sequenced. The repertoire was sequenced with immunoSEQ multiplex PCR; TCRdb's copy has only in-frame clones and lacks some. Of 120,000 to 150,000 clones listed, 13% are singletons. Notes on the study in general: Type 1 diabetes patients had moderately but significantly shorter TCRB CDR3s in all four CD4+ subsets.

The sequenced material came from central memory CD4+ T cells from blood. This clonotype was obtained from a man in his late teens or twenties with type 1 diabetes. V usage is TRBV7-2 and J usage is TRBJ1-1, with D uncertain. DNA of the CDR3: TGTGCCAGCAGCCAACAGAAATTTGAAGCTTTCTTT. The encoded protein is CASSQQKFEAFF.